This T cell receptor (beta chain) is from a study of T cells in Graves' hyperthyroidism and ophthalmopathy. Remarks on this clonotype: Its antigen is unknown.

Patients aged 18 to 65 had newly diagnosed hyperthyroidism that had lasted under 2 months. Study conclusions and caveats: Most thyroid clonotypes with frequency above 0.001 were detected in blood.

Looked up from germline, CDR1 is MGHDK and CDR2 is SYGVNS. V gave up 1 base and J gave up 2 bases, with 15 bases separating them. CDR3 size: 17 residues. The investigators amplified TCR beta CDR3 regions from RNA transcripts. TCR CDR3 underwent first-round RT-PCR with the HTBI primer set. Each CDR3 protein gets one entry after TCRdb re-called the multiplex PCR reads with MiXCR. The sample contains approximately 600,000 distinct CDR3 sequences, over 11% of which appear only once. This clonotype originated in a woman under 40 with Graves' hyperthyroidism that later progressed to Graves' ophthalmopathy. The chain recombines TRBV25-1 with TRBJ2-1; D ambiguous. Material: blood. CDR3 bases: TGTGCCAGCAGTGAATTTTTAGGGTCAAGTGCCTACAATGAGCAGTTCTTC. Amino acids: CASSEFLGSSAYNEQFF.